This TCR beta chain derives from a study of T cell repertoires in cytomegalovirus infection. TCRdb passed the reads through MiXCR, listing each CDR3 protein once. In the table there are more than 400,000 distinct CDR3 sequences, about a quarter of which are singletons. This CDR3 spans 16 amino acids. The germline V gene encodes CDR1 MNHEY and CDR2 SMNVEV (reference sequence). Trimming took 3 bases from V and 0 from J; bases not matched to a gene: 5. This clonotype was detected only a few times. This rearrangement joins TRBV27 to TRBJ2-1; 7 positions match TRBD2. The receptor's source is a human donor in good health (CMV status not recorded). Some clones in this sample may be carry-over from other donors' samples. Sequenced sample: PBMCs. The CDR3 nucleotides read TGTGCCAGCAGTTTGTCAGCGGGGCGCTCCTACAATGAGCAGTTCTTC. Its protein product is CASSLSAGRSYNEQFF.